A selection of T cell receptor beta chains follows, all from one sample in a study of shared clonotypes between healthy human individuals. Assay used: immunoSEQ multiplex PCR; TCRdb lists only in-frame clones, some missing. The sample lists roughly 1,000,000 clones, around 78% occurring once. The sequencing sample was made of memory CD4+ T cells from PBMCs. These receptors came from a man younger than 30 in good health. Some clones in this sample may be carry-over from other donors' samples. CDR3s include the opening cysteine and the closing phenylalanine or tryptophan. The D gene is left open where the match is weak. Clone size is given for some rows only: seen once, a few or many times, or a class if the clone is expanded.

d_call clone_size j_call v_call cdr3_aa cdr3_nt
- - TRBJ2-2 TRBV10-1 CASSPGAGWGTGELFF TGCGCCAGCAGCCCCGGAGCAGGGTGGGGCACCGGGGAGCTGTTTTTT
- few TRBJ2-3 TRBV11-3 CASSFRDPDTQYF TGTGCCAGCAGCTTTAGAGATCCAGATACGCAGTATTTT
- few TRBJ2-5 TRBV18 CASSGYLSGAQETQYF TGTGCCAGCTCGGGGTATTTAAGCGGAGCCCAAGAGACCCAGTACTTC
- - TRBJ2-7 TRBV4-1 CASSQGSTGSSYEQYF TGCGCCAGCAGCCAAGGGTCGACGGGGAGCTCCTACGAGCAGTACTTC
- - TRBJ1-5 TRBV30 CAWNAGGHQPQHF TGTGCCTGGAACGCGGGGGGACATCAGCCCCAGCATTTT
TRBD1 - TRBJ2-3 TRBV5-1 CASTLGVGGGGTQYF TGCGCCAGCACCTTGGGGGTAGGGGGCGGAGGTACGCAGTATTTT
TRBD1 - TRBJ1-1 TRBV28 CASSYQGAPVNTEAFF TGTGCCAGCAGTTATCAGGGGGCGCCCGTGAACACTGAAGCTTTCTTT
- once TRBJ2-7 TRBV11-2 CASTSVDRNYEQYF TGTGCCAGCACCTCCGTGGACAGAAATTACGAGCAGTACTTC
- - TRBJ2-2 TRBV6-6 CASSYYSGNTGELFF TGTGCCAGCAGTTATTACAGCGGGAACACCGGGGAGCTGTTTTTT
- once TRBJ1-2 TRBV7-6 CASSPSDRLYGYTF TGTGCCAGCAGCCCCTCCGACAGACTCTATGGCTACACCTTC
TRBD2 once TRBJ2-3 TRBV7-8 CASSSNGLAGGPGTQYF TGTGCCAGCAGCTCGAACGGACTAGCGGGAGGGCCGGGTACGCAGTATTTT
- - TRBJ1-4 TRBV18 CASSRQAISEKLFF TGTGCCAGCTCACGACAGGCCATATCGGAAAAACTGTTTTTT
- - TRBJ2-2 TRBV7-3 CASSLMTSGELFF TGTGCCAGCAGCTTAATGACTAGCGGGGAGCTGTTTTTT
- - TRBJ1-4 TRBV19 CASSMLGANEKLFF TGTGCCAGTAGTATGCTGGGAGCTAATGAAAAACTGTTTTTT
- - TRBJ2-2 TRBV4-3 CASSQTMRSQTGELFF TGCGCCAGCAGCCAAACCATGCGGAGCCAAACCGGGGAGCTGTTTTTT
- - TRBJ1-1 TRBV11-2 CASSLWGSGATEAFF TGTGCCAGCAGCTTATGGGGTTCGGGCGCCACTGAAGCTTTCTTT
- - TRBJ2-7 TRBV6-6 CASSYRPDSPSYEQYF TGTGCCAGCAGTTACCGGCCGGACTCTCCCTCCTACGAGCAGTACTTC
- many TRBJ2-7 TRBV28 CASSLIGRSRIYEQYF TGTGCCAGCAGTTTGATCGGGAGATCTAGGATCTACGAGCAGTACTTC
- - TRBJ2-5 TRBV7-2 CASSLVSLVVTQYF TGTGCCAGCAGCTTAGTAAGCCTTGTAGTGACCCAGTACTTC
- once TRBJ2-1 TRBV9 CASSPGPNEQFF TGTGCCAGCAGCCCGGGGCCCAATGAGCAGTTCTTC
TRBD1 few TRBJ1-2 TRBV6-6 CASTPGTVTYGYTF TGTGCCAGCACTCCCGGGACAGTGACTTATGGCTACACCTTC
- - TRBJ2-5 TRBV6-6 CASSYSWAAQETQYF TGTGCCAGCAGTTACTCGTGGGCAGCCCAAGAGACCCAGTACTTC
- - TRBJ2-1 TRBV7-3 CASSISGSAYNEQFF TGTGCCAGCAGCATTAGCGGATCGGCCTACAATGAGCAGTTCTTC
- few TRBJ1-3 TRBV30 CAWTVSGNTIYF TGTGCCTGGACAGTCTCTGGAAACACCATATATTTT
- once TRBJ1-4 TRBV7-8 CASSLAYGSNEKLFF TGTGCCAGCAGCTTAGCGTACGGCTCTAATGAAAAACTGTTTTTT
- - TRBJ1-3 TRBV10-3 CAISRGQISGNTIYF TGTGCCATCAGTAGGGGACAAATCTCGGGAAACACCATATATTTT
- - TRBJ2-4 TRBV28 CASSLRGAHIQYF TGTGCCAGCAGTTTACGGGGGGCGCACATTCAGTACTTC
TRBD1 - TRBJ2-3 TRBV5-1 CASSLTGGYGTDTQYF TGCGCCAGCAGCTTGACAGGGGGCTACGGCACAGATACGCAGTATTTT
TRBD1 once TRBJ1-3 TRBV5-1 CASSLGQGGGNTIYF TGCGCCAGCAGCTTGGGACAGGGTGGGGGAAACACCATATATTTT
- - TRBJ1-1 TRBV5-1 CASSLIGVGTEAFF TGCGCCAGCAGCTTGATCGGGGTAGGGACTGAAGCTTTCTTT
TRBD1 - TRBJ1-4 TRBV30 CAWSVQGIIGKLFF TGTGCCTGGAGTGTACAGGGGATCATCGGAAAACTGTTTTTT
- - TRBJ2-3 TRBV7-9 CASSLIGGDTQYF TGTGCCAGCAGCTTAATAGGAGGGGATACGCAGTATTTT
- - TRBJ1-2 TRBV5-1 CASGFRTTDLYGYTF TGCGCCAGCGGGTTCCGAACGACAGATTTGTATGGCTACACCTTC
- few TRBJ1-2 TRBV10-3 CAISESTHDGYTF TGTGCCATCAGTGAATCTACCCATGATGGCTACACCTTC
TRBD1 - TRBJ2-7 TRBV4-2 CASSQLVGQGIDEQYF TGTGCCAGCAGCCAATTGGTGGGACAGGGGATTGACGAGCAGTACTTC
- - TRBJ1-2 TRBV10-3 CAISESGRGPGGYGYTF TGTGCCATCAGTGAGTCGGGCCGGGGTCCCGGCGGCTATGGCTACACCTTC
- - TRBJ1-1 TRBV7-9 CASSARRVARGTEAFF TGTGCCAGCAGCGCGCGACGGGTGGCACGGGGCACTGAAGCTTTCTTT
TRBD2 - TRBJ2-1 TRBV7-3 CASSAGLTSDEQFF TGTGCCAGCAGCGCGGGACTAACCTCTGATGAGCAGTTCTTC
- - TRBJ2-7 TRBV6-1 CASSPNSYEQYF TGTGCCAGCAGTCCGAACTCCTACGAGCAGTACTTC
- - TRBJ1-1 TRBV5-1 CASSRREDTEAFF TGCGCCAGCAGCCGGAGGGAAGACACTGAAGCTTTCTTT
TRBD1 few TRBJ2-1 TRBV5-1 CASSLDRGSNEQFF TGCGCCAGCAGCTTGGACAGGGGGTCCAATGAGCAGTTCTTC
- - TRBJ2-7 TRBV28 CASSLRQGNRNEQYF TGTGCCAGCAGTTTACGGCAGGGGAATCGCAACGAGCAGTACTTC
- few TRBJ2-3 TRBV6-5 CASSPSASTDTQYF TGTGCCAGCAGCCCTAGCGCGAGCACAGATACGCAGTATTTT
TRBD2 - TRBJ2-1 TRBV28 CASGVGLAGDNEQFF TGTGCCAGCGGTGTTGGACTAGCGGGAGACAATGAGCAGTTCTTC
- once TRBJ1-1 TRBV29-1 CSVNPGTGNTEAFF TGCAGCGTAAACCCCGGGACTGGGAACACTGAAGCTTTCTTT
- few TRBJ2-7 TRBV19 CATSTPLHYEQYF TGTGCCACCTCAACGCCACTTCACTACGAGCAGTACTTC
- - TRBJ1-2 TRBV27 CASSTDPTYGYTF TGTGCCAGCAGTACTGACCCTACCTATGGCTACACCTTC
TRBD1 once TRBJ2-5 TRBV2 CASSEDRGRETQYF TGTGCCAGCAGTGAAGACAGGGGGCGGGAGACCCAGTACTTC
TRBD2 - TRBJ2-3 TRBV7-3 CASSLNPSGGADTQYF TGTGCCAGCAGCTTAAATCCTAGCGGGGGGGCAGATACGCAGTATTTT